The present T cell receptor beta chain was sequenced within a study of blood T cell repertoires in COVID-19. Whole-study context: PBMCs, B-cell-depleted T cells, or T cells were the source of the cDNA or gDNA that made up the material.

CDR3 length equals 15 residues. Germline lookup yields CDR1 MNHEY and CDR2 SVGEGT. V was cut by 0 bases and J by 7 bases, with 15 bases left in between. Per the original methods: Amplification of reference gene primers provided the estimated nucleated cell counts. Libraries were prepared by immunoSEQ multiplex PCR; TCRdb keeps only in-frame clonotypes and omits some of them. V and J calls and clone size come straight from that table; D and trimming were deduced from the DNA. The sample contains roughly 230,000 clones, 83% of which appear only once. This clone was detected a few times. The clonotype originates from a man between 40 and 49 years old with active or convalescent COVID-19. Sequenced input: peripheral blood. V and J are TRBV6-2 or TRBV6-3 and TRBJ1-2; D call uncertain. CDR3 protein: CASSYSRGPLSGYTF. The CDR3 DNA sequence: TGTGCCAGCAGTTACTCCCGGGGTCCCCTGAGTGGCTACACCTTC.